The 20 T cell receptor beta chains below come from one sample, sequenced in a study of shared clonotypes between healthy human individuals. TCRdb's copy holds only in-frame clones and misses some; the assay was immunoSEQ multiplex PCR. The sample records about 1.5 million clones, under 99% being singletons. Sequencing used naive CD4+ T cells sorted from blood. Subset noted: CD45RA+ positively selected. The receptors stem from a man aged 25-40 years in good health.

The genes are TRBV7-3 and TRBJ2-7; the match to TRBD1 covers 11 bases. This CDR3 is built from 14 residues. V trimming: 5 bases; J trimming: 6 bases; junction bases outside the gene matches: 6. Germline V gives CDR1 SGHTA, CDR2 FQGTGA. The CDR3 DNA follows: TGTGCCAGCAGCCCTGGACAGGGGGCGGTCGAGCAGTACTTC. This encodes CASSPGQGAVEQYF. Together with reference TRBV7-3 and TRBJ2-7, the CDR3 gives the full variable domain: GAGVSQTPSNKVTEKGKYVELRCDPISGHTALYWYRQSLGQGPEFLIYFQGTGAADDSGLPNDRFFAVRPEGSVSTLKIQRTERGDSAVYLCASSPGQGAVEQYFGPGTRLTVT.

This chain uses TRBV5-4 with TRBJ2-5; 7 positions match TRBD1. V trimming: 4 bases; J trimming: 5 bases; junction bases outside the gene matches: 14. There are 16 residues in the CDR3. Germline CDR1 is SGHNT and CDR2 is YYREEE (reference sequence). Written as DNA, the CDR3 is TGTGCCAGCAGCAAGGGACAGATCGGCGGCCAGGAGACCCAGTACTTC. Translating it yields CASSKGQIGGQETQYF.

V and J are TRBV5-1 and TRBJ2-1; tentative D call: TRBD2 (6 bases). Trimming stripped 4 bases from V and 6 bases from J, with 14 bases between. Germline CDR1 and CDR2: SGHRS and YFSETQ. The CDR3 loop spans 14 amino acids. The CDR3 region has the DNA TGCGCCAGCAGCCCTGTTGTGGGGGGCAATGAGCAGTTCTTC. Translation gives CASSPVVGGNEQFF.

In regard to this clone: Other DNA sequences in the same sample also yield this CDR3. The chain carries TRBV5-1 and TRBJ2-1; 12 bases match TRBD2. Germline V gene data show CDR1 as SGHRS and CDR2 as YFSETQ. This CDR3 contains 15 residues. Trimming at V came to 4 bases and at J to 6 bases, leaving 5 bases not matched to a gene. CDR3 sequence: CASSPGLAGSNEQFF. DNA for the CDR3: TGCGCCAGCAGCCCCGGACTAGCGGGAAGCAATGAGCAGTTCTTC.

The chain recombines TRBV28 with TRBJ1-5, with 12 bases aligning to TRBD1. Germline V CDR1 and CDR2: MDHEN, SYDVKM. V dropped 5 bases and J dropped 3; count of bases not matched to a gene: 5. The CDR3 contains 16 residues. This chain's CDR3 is CASSHRDRGPNQPQHF. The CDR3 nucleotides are TGTGCCAGCAGTCACCGGGACAGGGGGCCCAATCAGCCCCAGCATTTT.

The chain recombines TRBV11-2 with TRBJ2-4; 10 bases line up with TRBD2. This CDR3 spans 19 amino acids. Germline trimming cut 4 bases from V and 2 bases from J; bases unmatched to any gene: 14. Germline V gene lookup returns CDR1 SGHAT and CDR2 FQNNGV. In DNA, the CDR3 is TGTGCCAGCAGCTCTCAAGCGGGAGGGCCACCTATTACCAAAAACATTCAGTACTTC. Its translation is CASSSQAGGPPITKNIQYF.

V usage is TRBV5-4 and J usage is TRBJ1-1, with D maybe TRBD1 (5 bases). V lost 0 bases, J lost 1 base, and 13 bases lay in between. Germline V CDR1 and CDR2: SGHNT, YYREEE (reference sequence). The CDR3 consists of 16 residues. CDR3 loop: CASSLGGSQKNTEAFF. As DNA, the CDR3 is TGTGCCAGCAGCTTGGGGGGGTCCCAAAAGAACACTGAAGCTTTCTTT.

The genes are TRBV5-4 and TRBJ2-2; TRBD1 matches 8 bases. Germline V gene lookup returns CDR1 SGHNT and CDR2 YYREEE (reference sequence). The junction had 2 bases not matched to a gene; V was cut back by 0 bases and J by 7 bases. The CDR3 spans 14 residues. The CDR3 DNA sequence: TGTGCCAGCAGCTTGGGACAGGGGTACGGGGAGCTGTTTTTT. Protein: CASSLGQGYGELFF.

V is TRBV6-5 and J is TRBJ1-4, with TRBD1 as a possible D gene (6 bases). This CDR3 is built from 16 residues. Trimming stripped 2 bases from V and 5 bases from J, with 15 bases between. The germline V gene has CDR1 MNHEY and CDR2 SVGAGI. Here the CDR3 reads CASSYGGVGANEKLFF. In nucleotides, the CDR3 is TGTGCCAGCAGTTACGGGGGCGTCGGGGCGAATGAAAAACTGTTTTTT.

CDR3: CASSVDPGLAGGRDTQYF. CDR3 in DNA: TGTGCCAGCAGCGTAGACCCGGGACTAGCGGGAGGTCGGGATACGCAGTATTTT. V is TRBV9 and J is TRBJ2-3, with 15 bases aligning to TRBD2. The V segment lost 0 bases and the J segment 6 bases; nucleotides outside the gene matches: 8. The V gene's germline CDR1 is SGDLS and CDR2 YYNGEE. There are 18 residues in the CDR3.

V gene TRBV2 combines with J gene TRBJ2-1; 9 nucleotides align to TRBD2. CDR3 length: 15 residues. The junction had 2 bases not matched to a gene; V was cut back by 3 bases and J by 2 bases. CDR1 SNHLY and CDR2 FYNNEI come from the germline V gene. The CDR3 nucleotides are TGTGCCAGCAGTGATGGCGGGAGGGCCTACAATGAGCAGTTCTTC. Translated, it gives CASSDGGRAYNEQFF.

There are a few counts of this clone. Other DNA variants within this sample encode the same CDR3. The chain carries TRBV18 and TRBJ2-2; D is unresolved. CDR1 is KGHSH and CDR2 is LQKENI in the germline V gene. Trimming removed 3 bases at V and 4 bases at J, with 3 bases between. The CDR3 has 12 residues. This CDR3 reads CASSPGTGELFF. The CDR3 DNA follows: TGTGCCAGCTCACCGGGCACCGGGGAGCTGTTTTTT.

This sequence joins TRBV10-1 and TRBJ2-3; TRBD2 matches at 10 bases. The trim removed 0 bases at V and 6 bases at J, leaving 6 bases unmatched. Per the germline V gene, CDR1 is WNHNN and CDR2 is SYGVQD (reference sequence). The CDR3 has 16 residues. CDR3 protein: CASSESASGRGDTQYF. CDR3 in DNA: TGCGCCAGCAGTGAGTCGGCTAGCGGGAGAGGGGATACGCAGTATTTT.

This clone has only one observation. The CDR3 coding sequence is TGTGCCAGCACTACCTTGAGGGGTGACACTGAAGCTTTCTTT. Encoded protein: CASTTLRGDTEAFF. The V and J genes are TRBV2 and TRBJ1-1, with D tentatively TRBD1 (5 bases). Per the germline V gene, CDR1 is SNHLY and CDR2 is FYNNEI. With 7 bases removed from V and 3 bases from J, the gap between germline ends came to 15 bases. The CDR3 runs to 14 residues. Based on the CDR3 plus reference TRBV2 and TRBJ1-1, the full variable domain is EPEVTQTPSHQVTQMGQEVILRCVPISNHLYFYWYRQILGQKVEFLVSFYNNEISEKSEIFDDQFSVERPDGSNFTLKIRSTKLEDSAMYFCASTTLRGDTEAFFGQGTRLTVV.

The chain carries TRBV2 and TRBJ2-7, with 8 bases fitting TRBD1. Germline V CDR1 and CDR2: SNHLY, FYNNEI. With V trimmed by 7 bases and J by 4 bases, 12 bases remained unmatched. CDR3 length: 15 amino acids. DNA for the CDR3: TGTGCCAGCAAGACGGTAGGGACAGGCAGATACGAGCAGTACTTC. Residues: CASKTVGTGRYEQYF.

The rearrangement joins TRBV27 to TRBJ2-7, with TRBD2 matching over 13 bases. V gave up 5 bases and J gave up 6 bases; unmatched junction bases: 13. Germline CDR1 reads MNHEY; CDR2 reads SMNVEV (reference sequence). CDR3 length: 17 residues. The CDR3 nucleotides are TGTGCCAGCAGTGATCCTGGACTAGCGGGAGTACTTCCCGAGCAGTACTTC. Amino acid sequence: CASSDPGLAGVLPEQYF.

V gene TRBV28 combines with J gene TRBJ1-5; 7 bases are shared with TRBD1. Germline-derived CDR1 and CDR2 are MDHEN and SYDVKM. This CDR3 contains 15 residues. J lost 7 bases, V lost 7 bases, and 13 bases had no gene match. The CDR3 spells CASKTGTVGIQPQHF. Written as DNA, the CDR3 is TGTGCCAGCAAAACGGGGACAGTGGGCATCCAGCCCCAGCATTTT.

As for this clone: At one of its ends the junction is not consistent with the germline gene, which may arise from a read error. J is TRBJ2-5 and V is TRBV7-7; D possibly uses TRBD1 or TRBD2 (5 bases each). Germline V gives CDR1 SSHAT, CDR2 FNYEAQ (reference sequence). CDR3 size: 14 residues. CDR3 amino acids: CASSPRGRGETQYF. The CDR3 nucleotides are TGTGCTAGCAGCCCTAGGGGCCGCGGGGAGACCCAGTACTTC.

CDR3 residues: CASSLAHGVMVSDTQYF. The CDR3, as DNA: TGTGCCAGCAGCTTAGCCCACGGCGTGATGGTGTCAGATACGCAGTATTTT. The gene calls are TRBV7-9 and TRBJ2-3, with D unresolved. V lost 0 bases and J lost 4, with 17 bases in between. CDR3 length: 17 residues. Germline V CDR1 and CDR2: SEHNR, FQNEAQ (reference sequence). The full variable domain, with the rest looked up from reference TRBV7-9 and TRBJ2-3, is DTGVSQNPRHKITKRGQNVTFRCDPISEHNRLYWYRQTLGQGPEFLTYFQNEAQLEKSRLLSDRFSAERPKGSFSTLEIQRTEQGDSAMYLCASSLAHGVMVSDTQYFGPGTRLTVL.

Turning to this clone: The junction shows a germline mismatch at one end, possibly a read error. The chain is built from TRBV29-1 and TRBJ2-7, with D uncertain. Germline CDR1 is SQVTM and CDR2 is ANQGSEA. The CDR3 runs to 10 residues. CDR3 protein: CSVDETIGAF. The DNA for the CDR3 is TGCAGCGTTGATGAGACAATTGGTGCCTTC.